This TCR beta chain was captured by sequencing in a study of cytomegalovirus exposure and HLA in healthy donors. This CDR3 spans 13 amino acids. The germline CDR1 and CDR2 sequences are GTSNPN and SVGIG (reference sequence). V trimming: 5 bases; J trimming: 6 bases; junction bases outside the gene matches: 4. The PCR used 60 Vbeta and 13 Jbeta primers. Some clones are missing from TCRdb's copy, which holds only in-frame ones; the method was immunoSEQ multiplex PCR. The sample has about 93,000 clones, 82% seen once. For this clone: The antigen remains undetermined.

Study-wide points: Likely technical artifact: a cluster of highly shared sequence variants. For cytomegalovirus status, the classifier reportedly gave diagnoses with high specificity and sensitivity. Later work found most CMV-associated TCR beta chains apparently HLA-restricted. Cytomegalovirus association was assigned to approximately 180 TCR beta chains.

This clonotype was obtained from a man aged 45 to 65 in good health and CMV-seronegative. The chain joins TRBV30 to TRBJ2-7; 13 bases are a match to TRBD2. Sequenced input: PBMCs. For the CDR3, the DNA is TGTGCCTGGGATAGACTAGCGGGAGGCGAGCAGTACTTC. It yields the protein CAWDRLAGGEQYF.